This entry lists 27 T cell receptor beta chains sequenced from one sample in a study of blood T cell repertoires in COVID-19 (dated by TCRdb to between 2020 and 2021). The library was produced with the immunoSEQ multiplex PCR assay. This immuneACCESS table, as held by TCRdb, lists in-frame sequences with V and J called but not all clones. Of the missing ones, under half trace to an unresolved V gene in checked studies; the others have no known cause. This sample is represented by around 210,000 clones; 65% to 90% of them were singletons. Roughly 4.6% of the sample is taken by the ten largest. Sequencing was performed on peripheral blood. These receptor sequences come from a man in his fifties with COVID-19, enrolled during active disease.

Here the CDR3 reads CASSVDTGLSRETQYF. CDR3 in DNA: TGTGCCAGCAGCGTAGATACGGGACTCTCGAGGGAGACCCAGTACTTC. The chain links TRBV9 to TRBJ2-5, with D maybe TRBD2 (6 bases). The V and J ends lost 0 bases and 5 bases respectively, with 17 bases between them. The CDR3 loop spans 16 amino acids. Germline V gene data show CDR1 as SGDLS and CDR2 as YYNGEE. The complete variable domain, with remaining parts taken from reference TRBV9 and TRBJ2-5, reads DSGVTQTPKHLITATGQRVTLRCSPRSGDLSVYWYQQSLDQGLQFLIQYYNGEERAKGNILERFSAQQFPDLHSELNLSSLELGDSALYFCASSVDTGLSRETQYFGPGTRLLVL.

The rearrangement links TRBV24-1 to TRBJ1-5; 9 nucleotides line up with TRBD1. The CDR3 is 13 residues long. Germline CDR1 KGHDR, CDR2 SFDVKD. Trimming took 6 bases from V and 5 from J; bases not matched to a gene: 1. The CDR3 here is CATSRTGDQPQHF. DNA of the CDR3: TGTGCCACCAGTAGGACAGGGGATCAGCCCCAGCATTTT.

The chain has TRBV6-5 and TRBJ1-2, with D possibly matching TRBD1 (5 bases). The germline V and J ends were trimmed by 5 bases and 8 bases, with 15 bases remaining between them. CDR3 length equals 13 residues. Per the germline V gene, CDR1 is MNHEY and CDR2 is SVGAGI. CDR3 sequence: CASSPLRGSGYTF. The CDR3 DNA reads TGTGCCAGCAGTCCTCTTAGGGGCAGCGGCTACACCTTC.

This chain links TRBV4-1 with TRBJ1-6; D not resolved. Germline assignment: CDR1 MGHRA and CDR2 YSYEKL. The V gene lost 0 bases and the J gene lost 5 bases, with 11 bases spanning the gap. The CDR3 has 16 amino acids. The CDR3 nucleotides read TGCGCCAGCAGCCAAGAGGGAGGAGGGAATAATTCACCCCTCCACTTT. It translates to CASSQEGGGNNSPLHF.

This clone was detected only a few times. The chain has TRBV9 and TRBJ2-7; TRBD1 matches 9 bases. The CDR3 runs to 17 residues. The trim removed 1 base at V and 4 bases at J, leaving 12 bases unmatched. Germline CDR1 and CDR2: SGDLS and YYNGEE. This CDR3 reads CASSVPDRDRAGYEQYF. DNA of the CDR3: TGTGCCAGCAGCGTACCCGACCGGGACAGGGCGGGGTACGAGCAGTACTTC.

This sequence joins TRBV4-2 and TRBJ1-2, with TRBD1 matching 8 bases. V dropped 1 base and J dropped 8; count of bases not matched to a gene: 12. The germline V gene encodes CDR1 LGHNA and CDR2 YNFKEQ. The CDR3 sequence is 16 residues long. The CDR3 DNA is TGTGCCAGCAGCCAAGTTGGAGGACAGGGTGTGTTCGGCTACACCTTC. Amino acid sequence: CASSQVGGQGVFGYTF.

The V call is TRBV27, the J call TRBJ1-2, with D unresolved. This CDR3 has 18 residues. V lost 4 bases to trimming and J lost 1 base, with 22 bases between them. CDR1 MNHEY and CDR2 SMNVEV come from the germline V gene (reference sequence). The CDR3 DNA reads as TGTGCCAGCAGTTCCCTCTATCGACCTGGAGTTCGTAACTATGGCTACACCTTC. It encodes CASSSLYRPGVRNYGYTF.

The CDR3 sequence: CASSEWQGIDTQYF. CDR3 coding DNA: TGTGCCAGCAGTGAATGGCAGGGGATAGATACGCAGTATTTT. V is TRBV25-1 and J is TRBJ2-3, with TRBD1 as a possible D gene (6 bases). CDR1 is MGHDK and CDR2 is SYGVNS in the germline V gene. This CDR3 is built from 14 residues. V was pared by 1 base and J by 5 bases, with 10 bases between.

The chain links TRBV2 to TRBJ2-7; tentative D call: TRBD1 (6 bases). Germline CDR1 reads SNHLY; CDR2 reads FYNNEI. V gave up 7 bases and J gave up 7 bases, with 23 bases separating them. The CDR3 has 15 amino acids. CDR3 nucleotide sequence: TGTGCCAGCATGGGTCGTTCTGGGGGCGGATGGGAGCAGTACTTC. It specifies CASMGRSGGGWEQYF. Full variable domain (rest looked up from reference TRBV2 and TRBJ2-7): EPEVTQTPSHQVTQMGQEVILRCVPISNHLYFYWYRQILGQKVEFLVSFYNNEISEKSEIFDDQFSVERPDGSNFTLKIRSTKLEDSAMYFCASMGRSGGGWEQYFGPGTRLTVT.

As DNA, the CDR3 is TGTGCCACTCGGGGGAATAGCTACACCTTC. The encoded protein is CATRGNSYTF. The rearrangement uses TRBV2 and TRBJ1-2; D possibly corresponds to TRBD1 (5 bases). Germline lookup yields CDR1 SNHLY and CDR2 FYNNEI. The CDR3 length is 10 residues. V was trimmed by 10 bases and J by 9 bases, leaving 12 bases between them. Full variable domain (rest looked up from reference TRBV2 and TRBJ1-2): EPEVTQTPSHQVTQMGQEVILRCVPISNHLYFYWYRQILGQKVEFLVSFYNNEISEKSEIFDDQFSVERPDGSNFTLKIRSTKLEDSAMYFCATRGNSYTFGSGTRLTVV.

V usage is TRBV5-1 and J usage is TRBJ2-5; possible D gene TRBD2, 7 bases. The germline gives CDR1 SGHRS, CDR2 YFSETQ. The length of the CDR3 is 16 residues. The V end lost 4 bases, the J end lost 0 bases, and 16 bases lay between the germline ends. The CDR3 DNA sequence: TGCGCCAGCAGCCTGGGGGCGGGGGCCAACCAAGAGACCCAGTACTTC. This translates into CASSLGAGANQETQYF.

Here the CDR3 DNA reads TGTGCCAGCAGCTTGACAGGGGTCGGTGGCTACACCTTC. Translating gives CASSLTGVGGYTF. The chain links TRBV5-5 to TRBJ1-2; 7 bases fit TRBD1. The V gene end was trimmed by 1 base and the J gene end by 7 bases; junction bases not matched to a gene: 4. CDR3 size: 13 residues. From germline, CDR1 is SGHKS and CDR2 YYEKEE (reference sequence).

J is TRBJ2-7 and V is TRBV10-1; a weak D match, TRBD1 (6 bases). Between the trimmed V and J ends, which lost 2 bases and 4 bases, there was a span of 12 bases. CDR1 WNHNN and CDR2 SYGVQD come from the germline V gene (reference sequence). The CDR3 runs to 14 residues. The CDR3 is CASSETGTFYEQYF. The CDR3 region has the DNA TGCGCCAGCAGTGAGACCGGGACATTTTACGAGCAGTACTTC.

The rearrangement links TRBV9 to TRBJ1-3, with D unclear. V was clipped by 0 bases and J by 0 bases, with 10 bases between them. CDR1 SGDLS and CDR2 YYNGEE come from the germline V gene. The CDR3 has 16 amino acids. The DNA of the CDR3 is TGTGCCAGCAGCGTAGGAGGCGGGTACTCTGGAAACACCATATATTTT. Its translation is CASSVGGGYSGNTIYF.

V usage is TRBV7-9 and J usage is TRBJ2-1; tentatively, D is TRBD1 (6 bases). The CDR3 spans 14 residues. Trimming pared 5 bases from V and 9 bases from J, leaving 17 bases between. Germline values: CDR1 SEHNR, CDR2 FQNEAQ (reference sequence). The CDR3 reads CASSVRDKPGEQFF. In DNA, the CDR3 is TGTGCCAGCAGCGTCCGGGACAAACCCGGTGAGCAGTTCTTC. The full variable domain, in which reference TRBV7-9 and TRBJ2-1 provide the parts outside the CDR3, is DTGVSQNPRHKITKRGQNVTFRCDPISEHNRLYWYRQTLGQGPEFLTYFQNEAQLEKSRLLSDRFSAERPKGSFSTLEIQRTEQGDSAMYLCASSVRDKPGEQFFGPGTRLTVL.

V and J are TRBV3-1 (or the pseudogene TRBV3-2) and TRBJ2-2; TRBD2 matches at 10 bases. After removal of 4 bases from V and 7 bases from J, the junction contained 9 bases not matched to a gene. This CDR3 has 16 amino acids. Germline loops: CDR1 LGHDT, CDR2 YNNKEL (reference sequence). The CDR3 reads CASSPRVAGGGGELFF. In nucleotides, the CDR3 is TGTGCCAGCAGCCCAAGAGTAGCGGGGGGCGGCGGGGAGCTGTTTTTT.

This chain's CDR3 is CASSPGTSYQETQYF. The CDR3 nucleotides are TGTGCCAGCAGCCCCGGGACTAGCTACCAAGAGACCCAGTACTTC. This sequence joins TRBV7-3 and TRBJ2-5; 9 bases line up with TRBD2. Looked up from germline, CDR1 is SGHTA and CDR2 is FQGTGA. The CDR3 runs 15 residues. The V gene end was trimmed by 5 bases and the J gene end by 0 bases; junction bases not matched to a gene: 4.

V gene TRBV6-6 combines with J gene TRBJ1-5; the match to TRBD1 covers 9 bases. Germline CDR1 and CDR2: MNHNY and SVGAGI (reference sequence). J was trimmed by 7 bases and V by 6 bases; bases with no gene match: 10. The CDR3 extends over 15 amino acids. The CDR3 DNA follows: TGTGCCAGCAGGTCCGGACAGGGGTTTTACCAGCCCCAGCATTTT. This encodes CASRSGQGFYQPQHF.

The chain joins TRBV30 to TRBJ1-3; D uncertain. V lost 0 bases to trimming and J lost 3 bases, with 15 bases between them. This CDR3 has 16 amino acids. Germline CDR1 reads GTSNPN; CDR2 reads SVGIG (reference sequence). The CDR3 sequence is CAWSVRYSRFGNTIYF. The CDR3 nucleotides read TGTGCCTGGAGTGTACGGTACAGTCGATTTGGAAACACCATATATTTT.

This clone was seen more than once but under ten times. The J gene is TRBJ1-1, the V gene TRBV7-9, with D perhaps TRBD1 (5 bases). The germline V and J ends were trimmed by 1 base and 1 base, with 7 bases remaining between them. This CDR3 is built from 14 residues. Germline V CDR1 and CDR2: SEHNR, FQNEAQ (reference sequence). CDR3 sequence (DNA): TGTGCCAGCAGCTTAGACACAGGGAACACTGAAGCTTTCTTT. It encodes CASSLDTGNTEAFF.

This chain uses TRBV18 with TRBJ2-7, with TRBD2 matching over 7 bases. V lost 1 base to trimming and J lost 6 bases; unmatched junction nucleotides: 0. Germline V CDR1 and CDR2: KGHSH, LQKENI. The CDR3 has 12 amino acids. CDR3 protein: CASSPRGGEQYF. CDR3 in DNA: TGTGCCAGCTCACCACGGGGGGGCGAGCAGTACTTC.

CDR3 residues: CASSAGQGGVNQPQHF. CDR3 nucleotides: TGTGCCAGCAGCGCCGGACAGGGAGGGGTCAATCAGCCCCAGCATTTT. V gene TRBV9 combines with J gene TRBJ1-5; 8 nucleotides agree with TRBD1. This CDR3 contains 16 residues. Unmatched junction bases numbered 8, after V lost 3 bases and J lost 3 bases. The V gene's germline CDR1 is SGDLS and CDR2 YYNGEE.

The chain carries TRBV5-1 and TRBJ2-3; 7 bases match TRBD2. Trimming at V came to 0 bases and at J to 1 base, leaving 5 bases not matched to a gene. Per the germline V gene, CDR1 is SGHRS and CDR2 is YFSETQ. This CDR3 has 16 residues. The CDR3 sequence: CASSLAAAGGTDTQYF. The CDR3 region has the DNA TGCGCCAGCAGCTTGGCCGCGGCGGGGGGCACAGATACGCAGTATTTT.

The chain is built from TRBV9 and TRBJ2-2; maybe TRBD2 (5 bases). Trimming took 2 bases from V and 0 from J, leaving 5 bases between them. The CDR3 contains 14 residues. Germline lookup yields CDR1 SGDLS and CDR2 YYNGEE. In DNA form, the CDR3 reads TGTGCCAGCAGCGTCGGGACGAACACCGGGGAGCTGTTTTTT. Its protein product is CASSVGTNTGELFF. The variable domain in full, with the rest retrieved from reference TRBV9 and TRBJ2-2, is DSGVTQTPKHLITATGQRVTLRCSPRSGDLSVYWYQQSLDQGLQFLIQYYNGEERAKGNILERFSAQQFPDLHSELNLSSLELGDSALYFCASSVGTNTGELFFGEGSRLTVL.

This chain joins TRBV7-2 and TRBJ1-1; TRBD1 agrees at 9 bases. Trimming cost V 4 bases and J 5 bases; bases outside gene matches: 5. Germline V gene data show CDR1 as SGHTA and CDR2 as FQGNSA. This CDR3 is 14 amino acids long. CDR3 residues: CASSWDRAGTEAFF. CDR3 DNA sequence: TGTGCCAGCAGCTGGGACAGGGCTGGGACTGAAGCTTTCTTT. The complete variable domain, with remaining parts taken from reference TRBV7-2 and TRBJ1-1, reads GAGVSQSPSNKVTEKGKDVELRCDPISGHTALYWYRQSLGQGLEFLIYFQGNSAPDKSGLPSDRFSAERTGGSVSTLTIQRTQQEDSAVYLCASSWDRAGTEAFFGQGTRLTVV.

The V call is TRBV11-3, the J call TRBJ2-5; 8 positions match TRBD2. The germline V gene has CDR1 SGHNT and CDR2 YENEEA. V dropped 3 bases and J dropped 5; count of bases not matched to a gene: 5. This CDR3 has 14 residues. This CDR3 reads CASSFREGDETQYF. The CDR3 coding sequence is TGTGCCAGCAGCTTCCGGGAGGGCGACGAGACCCAGTACTTC.

The V and J genes are TRBV4-3 and TRBJ2-1; 7 nucleotides match TRBD1. The ends lost 4 bases at V and 3 bases at J; junction bases unmatched: 3. Per germline, CDR1 LGHNA and CDR2 YSLEER. The CDR3 loop spans 14 amino acids. The CDR3 nucleotides read TGCGCCAGCAGCCGAGACAGGGACTACAATGAGCAGTTCTTC. As protein: CASSRDRDYNEQFF.